These 11 T cell receptor beta chains came from one sample sequenced in a study of T cell repertoires in cytomegalovirus infection (dated by TCRdb to the late 2010s). Interpreted using the paper, the treatment or condition label stands for: in vitro stimulation with specific CMV peptide epitopes to enrich CMV-specific T cells. Instrument used: Illumina HiSeq 1500. Clones were called with MiXCR by TCRdb after fastp trimmed the public reads at Q25, and only in-frame beta chains were retained. Rows matching on CDR3 protein sequence are summarized as one entry with the most common DNA and genes. For this sample the table gives hundreds of thousands of distinct CDR3 sequences, of which roughly a third were detected only once. The ten most abundant clones make up about 17% of the sample. Antigens for these TCRs are unknown. Sequences were derived from cultured PBMCs, sampled from culture after CMV antigen stimulation. Every receptor here comes from a human donor in good health (CMV status not recorded). Some clones in this sample may be carry-over from other donors' samples.

The table lists this clonotype with a few counts. The chain couples TRBV7-2 to TRBJ2-7, with 13 bases aligning to TRBD2. The J segment lost 4 bases and the V segment lost 3 bases, leaving 9 bases of the junction unmatched. Germline V CDR1 and CDR2: SGHTA, FQGNSA. This CDR3 has 17 amino acids. CDR3 protein: CASSLRPGLAGRYEQYV. In DNA, the CDR3 is TGTGCCAGCAGCTTGAGACCGGGACTAGCGGGAAGGTACGAGCAGTACGTC.

The CDR3 nucleotides are TGTGCCAGCAGCTCAATCGGGGGATTTCATGGCTACACCTTC. This translates into CASSSIGGFHGYTF. V usage is TRBV7-9 and J usage is TRBJ1-2; D may be TRBD1 (5 bases). Per germline, CDR1 SEHNR and CDR2 FQNEAQ (reference sequence). The CDR3 consists of 14 residues. Trimming took 4 bases from V and 6 from J, leaving 15 bases between them.

This rearrangement joins TRBV27 to TRBJ1-2; no clear D. V lost 0 bases to trimming and J lost 0 bases, with 5 bases between them. The germline V gene has CDR1 MNHEY and CDR2 SMNVEV (reference sequence). CDR3 length: 14 amino acids. The CDR3 reads CASSLSAPNYGYTF. As DNA, the CDR3 is TGTGCCAGCAGTTTATCGGCGCCTAACTATGGCTACACCTTC.

Only a few counts were recorded for this clonotype. The chain uses TRBV6-1 and TRBJ2-7; a possible D gene is TRBD2 (6 bases). With 3 bases removed from V and 12 bases from J, the gap between germline ends came to 18 bases. The CDR3 loop spans 13 amino acids. CDR1 is MNHNS, CDR2 SASEGT, per germline. CDR3 in DNA: TGTGCCAGCAGTGAGGTGGGACGGGACGGGAGGTACTTC. Residues: CASSEVGRDGRYF.

V is TRBV27 and J is TRBJ1-6, with D maybe TRBD1 (5 bases). From germline, CDR1 is MNHEY and CDR2 SMNVEV (reference sequence). This CDR3 comprises 15 residues. V shed 3 bases and J shed 6 bases, with 12 bases lying between them. CDR3 in amino acids: CASSFVFQGNSPLHF. As DNA, the CDR3 is TGTGCCAGCAGTTTCGTATTCCAGGGTAATTCACCCCTCCACTTT.

This sequence joins TRBV7-8 and TRBJ2-7; D might be TRBD2 (6 bases). The CDR3 has 18 residues. CDR1 SGHVS and CDR2 FQNEAQ come from the germline V gene. The V gene lost 0 bases and the J gene lost 1 base, with 19 bases spanning the gap. The CDR3 DNA sequence: TGTGCCAGCAGCTTAGCTCTCTTTTTAGCGGACGAGTCCTACGAGCAGTACTTC. Amino acid sequence: CASSLALFLADESYEQYF.

The genes are TRBV28 and TRBJ1-2; D possibly corresponds to TRBD1 (5 bases). The CDR3 is made up of 17 amino acids. Per the germline V gene, CDR1 is MDHEN and CDR2 is SYDVKM. Trimming took 1 base from V and 5 from J, leaving 20 bases between them. This chain's CDR3 is CASSLSTTGLAGYGYTF. DNA for the CDR3: TGTGCCAGCAGTTTATCGACCACAGGACTCGCAGGATATGGCTACACCTTC.

The rearrangement links TRBV5-1 to TRBJ2-7, with 12 bases fitting TRBD2. This CDR3 has 14 amino acids. The J segment lost 7 bases and the V segment lost 4 bases, leaving 6 bases of the junction unmatched. CDR1 is SGHRS and CDR2 is YFSETQ in the germline V gene. In nucleotides, the CDR3 is TGCGCCAGCAGCCAGACTAGCGGGAGAGGGGAGCAGTACGTC. Its protein product is CASSQTSGRGEQYV.

The genes are TRBV14 and TRBJ2-1; D might be TRBD2 (6 bases). The length of the CDR3 is 17 residues. V was pared by 0 bases and J by 0 bases, with 12 bases between. Germline-derived CDR1 and CDR2 are SGHDN and FVKESK. The chain's CDR3 is CASSQELGLSSYNEQFF. The CDR3 DNA sequence: TGTGCCAGCAGCCAAGAGTTGGGACTCAGCTCCTACAATGAGCAGTTCTTC. Looking up the rest from reference TRBV14 and TRBJ2-1 gives the full variable domain: EAGVTQFPSHSVIEKGQTVTLRCDPISGHDNLYWYRRVMGKEIKFLLHFVKESKQDESGMPNNRFLAERTGGTYSTLKVQPAELEDSGVYFCASSQELGLSSYNEQFFGPGTRLTVL.

This clonotype was seen more than once but under ten times. The chain has TRBV6-6 and TRBJ1-2, with a possible D match to TRBD1 (5 bases). V lost 5 bases to trimming and J lost 7 bases, with 14 bases between them. This CDR3 region has 13 residues. Germline assignment: CDR1 MNHNY and CDR2 SVGAGI (reference sequence). For the CDR3, the DNA is TGTGCCAGCAGTCTGCACAGGCTGGGTGGCTACACCTTC. This sequence encodes CASSLHRLGGYTF.

There are a few counts of this clonotype. CDR3 loop: CASQRGGSTDTQYF. The DNA for the CDR3 is TGTGCCAGCCAAAGAGGCGGGAGCACAGATACGCAGTATTTT. V usage is TRBV6-2 or TRBV6-3 and J usage is TRBJ2-3; D might be TRBD2 (5 bases). Germline V gene sequence: CDR1 MNHEY, CDR2 SVGEGT. Trimming took 8 bases from V and 0 from J, leaving 12 bases between them. The CDR3 runs 14 residues.